This T cell receptor (beta chain) was identified in a study of cytomegalovirus exposure and HLA in healthy donors. Study results and limitations: Per published reports, the classifier diagnosed cytomegalovirus status with high specificity and sensitivity. Many donors shared some public TCRs, even though most TCR sequences were rare. Subsequent analysis of the approximately 110 validation repertoires found a tendency for first-cohort TCR clusters to co-occur.

The protocol was immunoSEQ multiplex PCR, while the TCRdb copy is restricted to in-frame clones and leaves out a portion. The sample has some 170,000 clones; about 83% are singletons. Of note for this clone: Antigen unknown.

The donors were members of the roughly 130-subject validation cohort (separate from the roughly 670-subject first cohort). V dropped 1 base and J dropped 0 bases, with 10 bases sitting between them. This CDR3 contains 16 residues. Germline CDR1 and CDR2: SGHTA and FQGNSA. The V gene is TRBV7-2, the J gene TRBJ1-5, with D perhaps TRBD1 (5 bases). The sequenced material came from PBMCs. This clonotype was sampled from a woman in her twenties or thirties in good health and CMV-seronegative. This chain's CDR3 is CASSLVGTYSNQPQHF. The CDR3 DNA follows: TGTGCCAGCAGCTTAGTCGGGACTTATAGCAATCAGCCCCAGCATTTT. The full variable domain, rest sourced from reference TRBV7-2 and TRBJ1-5, is GAGVSQSPSNKVTEKGKDVELRCDPISGHTALYWYRQSLGQGLEFLIYFQGNSAPDKSGLPSDRFSAERTGGSVSTLTIQRTQQEDSAVYLCASSLVGTYSNQPQHFGDGTRLSIL.